This TCR beta chain was identified during a study of CD8+ T cells in alopecia areata. Study details: The tofacitinib course ran for 6 to 18 months and was followed by 6 months off drug. Scoring of severity for treated patients was based on percentage of affected scalp area.

RNA was isolated and reverse transcribed to cDNA, the sequencing template. The method was immunoSEQ multiplex PCR; TCRdb's version includes in-frame clones alone and lacks a portion of them. The repertoire consists of fewer than 150,000 clones, with 56% occurring once and the leading ten covering 3% to 4%. This clone has just a few counts. Its antigen is not identified. V lost 0 bases and J lost 4, with 12 bases in between. From germline, CDR1 is SGHTA and CDR2 FQGTGA. The CDR3 is 15 amino acids. Whole-study results and caveats: Mice gave a clearer picture of TCR sharing than patients did, possibly for HLA-related reasons.

Treatment indicated: oral pan-JAK inhibitor, 5-10 mg twice daily. Alopecia areata patients had lesional scalp punch biopsies and peripheral blood taken from them. This sequence originates from a human donor with alopecia areata. V gene TRBV7-3 combines with J gene TRBJ1-1, with D maybe TRBD1 (5 bases). This specimen consisted of CD4+ T cells sorted from blood, obtained at week 24, from a patient treated with tofacitinib. The DNA for the CDR3 is TGTGCCAGCAGCTTAACTGCGGGGGTAGCCACTGAAGCTTTCTTT. This sequence encodes CASSLTAGVATEAFF.